This TCR beta chain was profiled in a study of T cells in Graves' hyperthyroidism and ophthalmopathy. Background on the study: Staff took peripheral blood when the initial diagnosis was made, before any treatment began.

This clonotype occurred a few times. As yet, its antigen is unknown. It was RNA transcripts that yielded the amplified TCR beta CDR3 regions. The HTBI primer set was used in a first-round RT-PCR of the TCR CDR3. TCRdb re-derived calls from the multiplex PCR reads in MiXCR, one entry per CDR3 protein. The data contain roughly 380,000 distinct CDR3 sequences, around 14% of them singletons. CDR3 length: 15 amino acids. The germline CDR1 and CDR2 sequences are LNHNV and YYDKDF (reference sequence). Trimming cost V 1 base and J 3 bases, with 9 bases left between them. Study-wide findings and caveats: Model output signaled ophthalmopathy a median 6.5 months ahead of onset.

Orbital computed tomography, thyroid ultrasound, serum thyroxine and TRAb, and clinical symptoms together informed the diagnoses. This chain connects TRBV15 to TRBJ1-4; a weak D match, TRBD1 (6 bases). The clonotype was recovered from a woman in her fifties or sixties with Graves' hyperthyroidism. Sequencing used blood. CDR3 loop: CATSRVKGANEKLFF. CDR3 nucleotide sequence: TGTGCCACCAGCAGAGTTAAGGGGGCTAATGAAAAACTGTTTTTT. Supplemented by reference TRBV15 and TRBJ1-4, the full variable domain reads DAMVIQNPRYQVTQFGKPVTLSCSQTLNHNVMYWYQQKSSQAPKLLFHYYDKDFNNEADTPDNFQSRRPNTSFCFLDIRSPGLGDTAMYLCATSRVKGANEKLFFGSGTQLSVL.